The TCR beta chain under discussion was sequenced for a study of shared clonotypes between healthy human individuals (TCRdb year 2020). Looking at the study overall: The cohort included three men and two women between 18 and 49 years of age. Each donor's leukapheresis produced roughly between roughly 0.85 and 9 billion PBMCs. To increase sequencing depth and limit assay-specific biases, TCR repertoire library preparation and sequencing were carried out by different laboratories using diverse techniques. Per donor, three plates each were used for CD4 naive and CD4 memory, two for CD8 naive, and one for CD8 memory. The study deeply sequenced blood TCR repertoires of about 5 healthy adults to estimate repertoire size and the extent of clonotype sharing between individuals.

With regard to this clone: Its binding antigen is unknown. No per-base quality is available; no much larger clone lies one base away.

CD8 naive samples consisted of CD45RO-negative cells that were positively selected for CCR7, yielding a CD45RA+CCR7+ population without TemRA cells. The donors were healthy, HIV-negative adults who had no recently reported acute infections or vaccinations. Every donor was a Caucasian adult living in Nashville, Tennessee, USA. After blood collection by leukapheresis, PBMCs were isolated using Ficoll-Histopaque density gradient centrifugation and then cryopreserved in the vapor phase of liquid nitrogen. Purity and quantity of every magnetically sorted T cell population were checked by analytical flow cytometry. Each sorted fraction had its genomic DNA isolated and then quantified by UV absorbance on a Nanodrop 2000c. The CDR3 spans 14 residues, from the cysteine through the phenylalanine. The kept DNA is CDR3 alone, 42 bases in frame from the first base. From V the trimming removes 6 bases and from J it removes 3 bases, while the gene matches leave 8 bases of the junction unaccounted for. The germline V gene specifies MDHEN as CDR1 and SYDVKM as CDR2.

Using the deep immunoSEQ assay, multiplex PCR amplified TCR CDR3 regions from genomic DNA. Extracted genomic DNA from each cell subset was spread evenly across all wells of several immunoSEQ 96-well plates, with each plate serving as a replicate. For sorted subsets, each replicate PCR was loaded with roughly 200 ng genomic DNA, equivalent to approximately 27,000 T cell genomes. Purified libraries were quantified with a Qubit 3.0 fluorometer, sized on a Bioanalyzer 2100, and re-quantified with the KAPA Library Quantification kit. Every immunoSEQ 96-well plate was sequenced on a dedicated single-read 150-cycle Illumina NextSeq 550 flow cell. In the source study's methods: Because only junctional sequences without quality scores were contained in the immunoSEQ output, filtering matching that applied to full-length reads could not be performed. Sequences were annotated with PyIR, a Python wrapper for IgBLAST v1.9, using IMGT germline references to assign V/J genes and CDR3. Reads with weak V/J assignments (E-value above 1e-6), missing CDR3, stop codons, out-of-frame junctions, or ambiguous translated residues were removed. V3J clonotypes were defined by identical inferred V gene, J gene, and CDR3 amino acid sequence. Percentage overlap between repertoires was calculated by dividing the number of shared unique clonotypes by the size of the smaller repertoire. Three approaches were used to assess repertoire richness: RTK rarefaction, the Chao1 estimator, and Recon v2.1 estimates of unobserved clonotypes. Generation probabilities were computed with OLGA for all TCRbeta clonotypes obtained by the gDNA method from four donors. What TCRdb holds here is the immuneACCESS table cut down to in-frame rearrangements. Part of the clones is not present; checked against another copy, under half of the missing clones reflect an unresolved V gene, and the others are unexplained. V, J and clone size are taken as reported in that table, and D and trimming were inferred from the DNA itself. This sample has some 2,100,000 clones in its table, and approximately 94% of those were observed once. The ten top clones hold 1.5% to 2% of the sample.

What the research found in general, with its limitations: Across a few donors, approximately 5% of naive CD4, approximately 4% of naive CD8, approximately 2.5% of memory CD4, and 0.4% of memory CD8 clonotypes were shared. Clonotypes shared by all four sorted-subset donors showed higher generation probabilities than non-shared clonotypes. Even with the large sequencing depth, rarefaction of the sorted-subset datasets indicated that sequencing was incomplete. Sampling was limited to blood, and TCR repertoires in tissue likely differ from TCR repertoires in blood. Pairwise subsampling led to the expectation that sequencing depth would affect the degree of clonotype sharing among donors. The genetic and exposure-history diversity represented was limited by the small number of donors. Larger estimated clonotype richness was generally found for naive subsets than for memory subsets.

Specimen: naive CD8+ T cells from PBMCs. What this sample's cell subset or site label stands for: CD45RA+CCR7+. The chain is made from TRBV28 and TRBJ2-7, with 7 middle bases fitting TRBD1. The sequence was obtained from a man aged 18 to 30 in good health. Some clones in this sample may be carry-over from other donors' samples. The DNA reads as follows: TGTGCCAGCAGCGCTAGGGACAGCCTCTACGAGCAGTACTTC. Its translation reads: CASSARDSLYEQYF.